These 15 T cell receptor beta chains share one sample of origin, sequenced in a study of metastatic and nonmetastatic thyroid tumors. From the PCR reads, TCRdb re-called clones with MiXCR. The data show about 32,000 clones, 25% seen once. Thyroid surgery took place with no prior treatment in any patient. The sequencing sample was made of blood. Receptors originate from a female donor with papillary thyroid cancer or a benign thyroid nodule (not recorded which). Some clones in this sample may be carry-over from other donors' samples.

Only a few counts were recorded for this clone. CDR3 region: CASSVSALSTDTQYF. CDR3 nucleotides: TGTGCCAGTAGTGTTAGCGCGCTTAGCACAGATACGCAGTATTTT. The chain is built from TRBV19 and TRBJ2-3, with a tentative D call TRBD2 (5 bases). CDR1 and CDR2 from the germline V gene are LNHDA and SQIVND (reference sequence). V was clipped by 5 bases and J by 0 bases, with 12 bases between them. CDR3 length equals 15 residues.

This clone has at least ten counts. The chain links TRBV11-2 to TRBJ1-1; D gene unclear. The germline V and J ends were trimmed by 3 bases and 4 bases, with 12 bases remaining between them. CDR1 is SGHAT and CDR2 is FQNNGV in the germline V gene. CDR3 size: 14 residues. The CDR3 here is CASSFGRWGTEAFF. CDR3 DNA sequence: TGTGCCAGCAGCTTCGGGCGTTGGGGCACTGAAGCTTTCTTT.

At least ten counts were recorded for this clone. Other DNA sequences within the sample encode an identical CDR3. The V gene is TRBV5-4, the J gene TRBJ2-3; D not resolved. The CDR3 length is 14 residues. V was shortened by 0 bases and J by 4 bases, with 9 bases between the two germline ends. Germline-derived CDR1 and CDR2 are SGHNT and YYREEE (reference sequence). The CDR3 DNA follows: TGTGCCAGCAGCTTGGGGGCGATGGCAGATACGCAGTATTTT. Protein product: CASSLGAMADTQYF.

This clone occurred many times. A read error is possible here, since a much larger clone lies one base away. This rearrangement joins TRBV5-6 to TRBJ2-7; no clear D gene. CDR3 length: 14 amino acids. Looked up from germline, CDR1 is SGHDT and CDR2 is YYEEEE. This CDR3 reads CAGSDLKGSYEQYF. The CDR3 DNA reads TGTGCCGGCAGCGACCTGAAGGGATCTTACGAGCAGTACTTC.

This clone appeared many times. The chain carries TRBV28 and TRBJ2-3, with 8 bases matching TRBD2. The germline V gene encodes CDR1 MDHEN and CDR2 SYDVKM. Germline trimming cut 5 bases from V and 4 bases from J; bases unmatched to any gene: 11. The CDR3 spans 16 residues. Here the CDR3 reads CASSTIAGSEADTQYF. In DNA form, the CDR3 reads TGTGCCAGCAGTACTATAGCGGGAAGCGAGGCAGATACGCAGTATTTT. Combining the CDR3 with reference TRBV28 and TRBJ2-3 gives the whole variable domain DVKVTQSSRYLVKRTGEKVFLECVQDMDHENMFWYRQDPGLGLRLIYFSYDVKMKEKGDIPEGYSVSREKKERFSLILESASTNQTSMYLCASSTIAGSEADTQYFGPGTRLTVL.

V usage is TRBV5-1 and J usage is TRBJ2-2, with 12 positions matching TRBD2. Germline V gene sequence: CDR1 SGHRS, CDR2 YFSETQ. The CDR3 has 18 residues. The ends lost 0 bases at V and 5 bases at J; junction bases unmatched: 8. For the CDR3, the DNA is TGCGCCAGCAGCTTGGGACTTGTGACTAGCGGGAGTACCGGGGAGCTGTTTTTT. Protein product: CASSLGLVTSGSTGELFF.

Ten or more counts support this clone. CDR3 DNA sequence: TGTGCCAGCAGCCCGGGGGTCACAGATACGCAGTATTTT. This encodes CASSPGVTDTQYF. This chain uses TRBV3-1 with TRBJ2-3; weak D call: TRBD2 (6 bases). Germline V CDR1 and CDR2: LGHDT, YNNKEL (reference sequence). V was clipped by 4 bases and J by 2 bases, with 7 bases between them. The CDR3 is made up of 13 amino acids.

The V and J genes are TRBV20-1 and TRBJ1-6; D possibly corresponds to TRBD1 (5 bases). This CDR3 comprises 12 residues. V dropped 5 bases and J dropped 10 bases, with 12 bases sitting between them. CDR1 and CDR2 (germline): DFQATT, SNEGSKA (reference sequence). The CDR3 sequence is CSALGGDSPLHF. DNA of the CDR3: TGCAGTGCTCTCGGGGGGGACTCACCCCTCCACTTT.

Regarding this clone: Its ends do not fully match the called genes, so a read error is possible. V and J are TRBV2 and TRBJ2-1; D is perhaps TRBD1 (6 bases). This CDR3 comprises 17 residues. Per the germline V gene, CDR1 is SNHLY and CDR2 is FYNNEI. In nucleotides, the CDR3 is TGTGCCAGCAGTGAAGAACGTACAGGGTCCCCCTACAATGAGCAGATCTTC. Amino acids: CASSEERTGSPYNEQIF.

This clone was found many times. This CDR3 is CASSLEFRDRGFEAFF. The DNA of the CDR3 is TGTGCCAGCAGTTTAGAATTCCGGGACAGGGGGTTTGAAGCTTTCTTT. This rearrangement joins TRBV12-3 or TRBV12-4 to TRBJ1-1, with 11 bases identical to TRBD1. This CDR3 contains 16 residues. The J segment lost 7 bases and the V segment lost 1 base, leaving 8 bases of the junction unmatched.

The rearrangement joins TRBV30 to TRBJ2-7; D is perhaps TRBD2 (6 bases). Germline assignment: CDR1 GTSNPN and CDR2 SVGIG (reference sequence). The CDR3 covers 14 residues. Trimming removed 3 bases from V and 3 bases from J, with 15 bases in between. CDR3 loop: CAWSLGGGGYEQYF. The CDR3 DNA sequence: TGTGCCTGGAGCCTGGGGGGTGGGGGCTACGAGCAGTACTTC. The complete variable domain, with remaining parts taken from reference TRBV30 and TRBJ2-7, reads SQTIHQWPATLVQPVGSPLSLECTVEGTSNPNLYWYRQAAGRGLQLLFYSVGIGQISSEVPQNLSASRPQDRQFILSSKKLLLSDSGFYLCAWSLGGGGYEQYFGPGTRLTVT.

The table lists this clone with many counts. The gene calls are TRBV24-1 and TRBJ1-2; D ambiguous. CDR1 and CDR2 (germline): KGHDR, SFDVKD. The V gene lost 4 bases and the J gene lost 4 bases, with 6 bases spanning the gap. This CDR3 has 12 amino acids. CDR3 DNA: TGTGCCACCAGTGAAGCGGCCTATGGCTACACCTTC. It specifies CATSEAAYGYTF.

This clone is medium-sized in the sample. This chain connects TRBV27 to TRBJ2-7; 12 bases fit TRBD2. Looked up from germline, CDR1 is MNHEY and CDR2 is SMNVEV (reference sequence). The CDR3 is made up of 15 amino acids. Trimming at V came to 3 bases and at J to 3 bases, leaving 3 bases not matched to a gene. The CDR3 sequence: CASSFSTSGSYEQYF. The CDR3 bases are TGTGCCAGCAGTTTCTCGACTAGCGGGAGCTACGAGCAGTACTTC.

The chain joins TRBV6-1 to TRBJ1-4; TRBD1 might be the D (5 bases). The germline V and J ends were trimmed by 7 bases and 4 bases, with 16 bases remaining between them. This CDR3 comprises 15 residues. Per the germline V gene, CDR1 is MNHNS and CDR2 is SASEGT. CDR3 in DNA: TGTGCCAGCACCGAAACGACAGTGGGTAATGAAAAACTGTTTTTT. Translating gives CASTETTVGNEKLFF.

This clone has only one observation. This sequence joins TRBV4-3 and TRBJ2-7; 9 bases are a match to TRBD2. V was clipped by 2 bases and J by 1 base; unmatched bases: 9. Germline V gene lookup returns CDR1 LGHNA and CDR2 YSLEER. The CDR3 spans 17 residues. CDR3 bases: TGCGCCAGCAGCCAATATAGGACTAGCGTGAGTTCCTACGAGCAGTACTTC. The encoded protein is CASSQYRTSVSSYEQYF.